Presented here are 13 T cell receptor beta chains from one specimen sequenced in a study of shared clonotypes between healthy human individuals. Libraries were prepared by immunoSEQ multiplex PCR; TCRdb keeps only in-frame clonotypes and omits some of them. The sample shows roughly 2.4 million clones, around 95% of them seen only once. Sequencing was done on a sample of naive CD4+ T cells sorted from blood. Specified subset: CD45RA+ positively selected. The receptors were sampled from a man aged 18 to 29 in good health.

The chain is built from TRBV6-1 and TRBJ1-5, with D unclear. CDR1 is MNHNS and CDR2 is SASEGT in the germline V gene. There are 15 residues in the CDR3. With 2 bases removed from V and 4 bases from J, the gap between germline ends came to 12 bases. The chain's CDR3 is CASSEFGRGNQPQHF. CDR3 nucleotides: TGTGCCAGCAGTGAATTCGGGCGAGGGAATCAGCCCCAGCATTTT.

The chain combines TRBV2 with TRBJ1-6; D is perhaps TRBD1 (5 bases). The germline V gene has CDR1 SNHLY and CDR2 FYNNEI. Trimming cost V 2 bases and J 4 bases, with 9 bases left between them. The CDR3 has 15 amino acids. The CDR3 nucleotides are TGTGCCAGCAGTGAAAGTAGACAGTATAATTCACCCCTCCACTTT. This encodes CASSESRQYNSPLHF.

The V and J genes are TRBV7-2 and TRBJ2-1, with TRBD2 matching 8 bases. The CDR3 runs 15 residues. CDR1 SGHTA and CDR2 FQGNSA come from the germline V gene. J was trimmed by 5 bases and V by 3 bases; bases with no gene match: 6. The CDR3 here is CASSFVGLANNEQFF. DNA for the CDR3: TGTGCCAGCAGCTTCGTAGGACTAGCCAACAATGAGCAGTTCTTC.

This clone was counted only a few times. Different DNA sequences within this sample yield the same CDR3. The V call is TRBV6-5, the J call TRBJ1-3; D not resolved. V lost 9 bases and J lost 0, with 6 bases in between. CDR3 size: 12 residues. The germline CDR1 and CDR2 sequences are MNHEY and SVGAGI. The CDR3 coding sequence is TGTGCCAGTTCGAACTCTGGAAACACCATATATTTT. Protein sequence: CASSNSGNTIYF.

The chain joins TRBV5-4 to TRBJ2-2; TRBD2 aligns across 7 bases. The CDR3 is made up of 16 amino acids. With V trimmed by 0 bases and J by 4 bases, 6 bases remained unmatched. The V gene's germline CDR1 is SGHNT and CDR2 YYREEE (reference sequence). Written as DNA, the CDR3 is TGTGCCAGCAGCTTGGATCCAGCGGGACCCACCGGGGAGCTGTTTTTT. Translating it yields CASSLDPAGPTGELFF.

The gene calls are TRBV5-6 and TRBJ1-3; no reliable D call. Germline-derived CDR1 and CDR2 are SGHDT and YYEEEE. CDR3 size: 19 residues. Trimming left V 4 bases short and J 5 bases short, with 28 bases between. CDR3 sequence (DNA): TGTGCCAGCAGCAGCCCCATCTCGCCGGGCCTCGGCGGTAGAAACACCATATATTTT. Encoded protein: CASSSPISPGLGGRNTIYF.

The CDR3 region has the DNA TGTGCCAGCAGCGAGGATCCTTCCCTAGGCGGGGAGCTGTTTTTT. It specifies CASSEDPSLGGELFF. The rearrangement joins TRBV28 to TRBJ2-2; D unclear. The V gene's germline CDR1 is MDHEN and CDR2 SYDVKM. Trimming took 6 bases from V and 7 from J, leaving 18 bases between them. This CDR3 contains 15 residues.

V usage is TRBV7-3 and J usage is TRBJ2-7; tentatively, D is TRBD1 (7 bases). Trimming pared 5 bases from V and 7 bases from J, leaving 12 bases between. Per germline, CDR1 SGHTA and CDR2 FQGTGA. The CDR3 has 12 residues. The CDR3 sequence is CASSVQGGEQYF. In nucleotides, the CDR3 is TGTGCCAGCAGCGTCCAGGGGGGAGAGCAGTACTTC.

This chain links TRBV4-1 with TRBJ1-5; 8 positions agree with TRBD1. V shed 8 bases, J shed 4 bases, and the junction held 16 bases outside the gene matches. The CDR3 extends over 17 amino acids. Germline assignment: CDR1 MGHRA and CDR2 YSYEKL. CDR3 DNA: TGCGCCAGCGGCTCAGAACAGGGGGTCGGGTTTAATCAGCCCCAGCATTTT. Translating gives CASGSEQGVGFNQPQHF.

The rearrangement links TRBV6-5 to TRBJ1-4; TRBD1 matches 11 bases. Germline CDR1 is MNHEY and CDR2 is SVGAGI. There are 14 residues in the CDR3. V was clipped by 6 bases and J by 7 bases; unmatched bases: 4. The CDR3 here is CASRRGQGGEKLFF. The CDR3 DNA sequence: TGTGCCAGCAGAAGGGGACAGGGGGGTGAAAAACTGTTTTTT.

The genes are TRBV4-2 and TRBJ2-3, with 10 bases fitting TRBD2. CDR1 is LGHNA and CDR2 is YNFKEQ in the germline V gene. J gave up 4 bases and V 0 bases, and 1 base lay outside the gene matches. The CDR3 covers 15 residues. The DNA of the CDR3 is TGTGCCAGCAGCCAAGACGGGACTAGCGCAGATACGCAGTATTTT. It yields the protein CASSQDGTSADTQYF.

V and J are TRBV5-1 and TRBJ2-7; no reliable D call. The CDR3 covers 14 residues. V was pared by 4 bases and J by 4 bases, with 15 bases between. CDR1 and CDR2 from the germline V gene are SGHRS and YFSETQ. The CDR3 spells CASSEDGLIYEQYF. The CDR3 DNA reads TGCGCCAGCAGCGAGGACGGGCTTATTTACGAGCAGTACTTC.

The chain couples TRBV13 to TRBJ2-4; D is unresolved. The CDR3 is 12 residues long. Germline CDR1 is PRHDT and CDR2 is FYEKMQ (reference sequence). V lost 7 bases to trimming and J lost 0 bases, with 4 bases between them. CDR3 nucleotides: TGTGCCAGCAAAGGAGCCAAAAACATTCAGTACTTC. Encoded protein: CASKGAKNIQYF.